These 29 T cell receptor beta chains were sequenced from one sample in a study of blood T cell repertoires in COVID-19. Method: immunoSEQ multiplex PCR; TCRdb's copy keeps in-frame clones and lacks some. This table holds approximately 300,000 clones, more than 70% found once. The sequenced sample consisted of peripheral blood. The receptors here all came from a woman aged 45 to 65 with acute or convalescent COVID-19.

The chain carries TRBV5-1 and TRBJ2-1; 12 bases match TRBD2. Germline CDR1 SGHRS, CDR2 YFSETQ. This CDR3 comprises 15 residues. Losses at the gene ends were 0 bases for V and 7 bases for J; bases not matched to a gene: 2. CDR3 region: CASSLGTSGINEQFF. The CDR3 coding sequence is TGCGCCAGCAGCTTGGGGACTAGCGGGATAAATGAGCAGTTCTTC.

The chain has TRBV19 and TRBJ1-4; 8 bases are a match to TRBD1. V was pared by 5 bases and J by 7 bases, with 12 bases of the junction left unmatched. Germline assignment: CDR1 LNHDA and CDR2 SQIVND (reference sequence). This CDR3 has 16 residues. The CDR3 reads CASSAKQGEESEKLFF. CDR3 nucleotides: TGTGCCAGTAGTGCCAAACAGGGGGAGGAAAGTGAAAAACTGTTTTTT.

V and J are TRBV2 and TRBJ1-2, with 7 nucleotides matching TRBD1. Germline V gene data show CDR1 as SNHLY and CDR2 as FYNNEI. The CDR3 extends over 14 amino acids. The V gene end was trimmed by 6 bases and the J gene end by 2 bases; junction bases not matched to a gene: 6. CDR3 loop: CASRDPQGNYGYTF. The CDR3 region has the DNA TGTGCCAGCAGGGACCCACAGGGGAACTATGGCTACACCTTC.

The chain combines TRBV4-1 with TRBJ2-5; a weak D match, TRBD2 (6 bases). V shed 1 base and J shed 2 bases, with 11 bases lying between them. This CDR3 spans 15 amino acids. Germline lookup yields CDR1 MGHRA and CDR2 YSYEKL. The CDR3 DNA is TGCGCCAGCAGCCAAGCCGGCGGGATTCAAGAGACCCAGTACTTC. Translation: CASSQAGGIQETQYF.

V and J are TRBV14 and TRBJ1-2; TRBD1 is a possible D gene (6 bases). The V end was cut by 1 base, the J end by 4 bases, with 13 bases between. Germline values: CDR1 SGHDN, CDR2 FVKESK. The CDR3 runs 15 residues. CDR3 region: CASSQGLGTIYGYTF. DNA for the CDR3: TGTGCCAGCAGCCAAGGCCTCGGGACAATCTATGGCTACACCTTC.

The chain is built from TRBV4-3 and TRBJ2-7; 9 bases map to TRBD2. The J segment lost 5 bases and the V segment lost 0 bases, leaving 20 bases of the junction unmatched. Germline lookup yields CDR1 LGHNA and CDR2 YSLEER. This CDR3 contains 20 residues. The CDR3: CASSQDARRGRASGTNEQYF. DNA of the CDR3: TGCGCCAGCAGCCAAGATGCGAGACGGGGTCGGGCTAGCGGGACAAACGAGCAGTACTTC.

The chain carries TRBV19 and TRBJ2-5; D unresolved. V lost 6 bases to trimming and J lost 1 base, with 6 bases between them. Germline loops: CDR1 LNHDA, CDR2 SQIVND (reference sequence). The CDR3 consists of 12 residues. The CDR3 protein is CASSLSQETQYF. In DNA form, the CDR3 reads TGTGCCAGTAGCCTCTCCCAAGAGACCCAGTACTTC.

The chain links TRBV7-9 to TRBJ1-3, with 7 bases identical to TRBD1. This CDR3 spans 13 amino acids. CDR1 is SEHNR, CDR2 FQNEAQ, per germline (reference sequence). The trim removed 5 bases at V and 4 bases at J, leaving 2 bases unmatched. CDR3 region: CASSPGQGNTIYF. Written as DNA, the CDR3 is TGTGCCAGCAGCCCGGGACAGGGAAACACCATATATTTT.

The CDR3 here is CATSDPGTEAFF. CDR3 in DNA: TGTGCCACCAGTGACCCGGGCACTGAAGCTTTCTTT. The chain joins TRBV24-1 to TRBJ1-1; D is unclear. This CDR3 has 12 residues. V was cut by 4 bases and J by 4 bases, with 6 bases left in between. Germline V CDR1 and CDR2: KGHDR, SFDVKD.

This clone was seen a single time. The rearrangement uses TRBV5-1 and TRBJ2-5; no reliable D call. Trimming left V 0 bases short and J 1 base short, with 7 bases between. The CDR3 is 14 residues long. Germline CDR1 SGHRS, CDR2 YFSETQ. CDR3 sequence reads: CASSLATGQETQYF. The CDR3 region has the DNA TGCGCCAGCAGCTTGGCGACGGGCCAAGAGACCCAGTACTTC.

This chain links TRBV5-1 with TRBJ2-1; TRBD1 might be the D (6 bases). CDR1 is SGHRS and CDR2 is YFSETQ in the germline V gene. V was clipped by 8 bases and J by 4 bases, with 25 bases between them. The CDR3 sequence is 17 residues long. The CDR3 sequence is CASDVGTYNDPYNEQFF. CDR3 sequence (DNA): TGCGCCAGTGATGTAGGGACATACAACGATCCTTACAATGAGCAGTTCTTC.

The rearrangement joins TRBV7-2 to TRBJ2-7, with a possible D match to TRBD2 (6 bases). Trimming pared 0 bases from V and 2 bases from J, leaving 11 bases between. CDR3 length equals 15 residues. Per germline, CDR1 SGHTA and CDR2 FQGNSA. The CDR3 DNA is TGTGCCAGCAGCTTAGCACTAGCAGGCCCCTACGAGCAGTACTTC. Translation gives CASSLALAGPYEQYF.

The chain has TRBV7-2 and TRBJ1-3; D is possibly TRBD1 (6 bases). The CDR3 is made up of 16 amino acids. V was cut by 1 base and J by 2 bases, with 12 bases left in between. The V gene's germline CDR1 is SGHTA and CDR2 FQGNSA. The CDR3: CASSLVGGTTGNTIYF. The CDR3 DNA is TGTGCCAGCAGCTTAGTAGGGGGGACTACTGGAAACACCATATATTTT.

V usage is TRBV4-1 and J usage is TRBJ2-5; D unresolved. This CDR3 is built from 13 residues. Germline lookup yields CDR1 MGHRA and CDR2 YSYEKL. The V gene lost 3 bases and the J gene lost 3 bases, with 8 bases spanning the gap. The CDR3 DNA follows: TGCGCCAGCAGCCACCCACACAAAGAGACCCAGTACTTC. It codes for CASSHPHKETQYF.

The chain is built from TRBV7-2 and TRBJ1-5; D not resolved. The CDR3 runs 16 residues. Per germline, CDR1 SGHTA and CDR2 FQGNSA. V was cut by 5 bases and J by 1 base, with 15 bases left in between. CDR3 sequence: CASSIHRVGSNQPQHF. The CDR3 coding sequence is TGTGCCAGCAGCATTCACCGGGTCGGGAGCAATCAGCCCCAGCATTTT.

V gene TRBV7-2 combines with J gene TRBJ1-1; D gene uncertain. V dropped 5 bases and J dropped 5 bases, with 18 bases sitting between them. The CDR3 consists of 15 residues. Germline V gene sequence: CDR1 SGHTA, CDR2 FQGNSA. CDR3 sequence: CASSLPLYTRTEAFF. In DNA, the CDR3 is TGTGCCAGCAGCCTACCCCTTTACACGCGGACTGAAGCTTTCTTT.

V is TRBV7-9 and J is TRBJ2-3; the D gene is possibly TRBD1 (6 bases). Germline V CDR1 and CDR2: SEHNR, FQNEAQ (reference sequence). V lost 1 base and J 1 base, leaving 12 bases between the germline ends. This CDR3 has 16 residues. The CDR3 here is CASSLVRAGGTDTQYF. The DNA of the CDR3 is TGTGCCAGCAGCTTAGTGAGGGCAGGGGGCACAGATACGCAGTATTTT.

The J gene is TRBJ2-1, the V gene TRBV5-1, with TRBD1 matching 7 bases. Germline V lookup: CDR1 SGHRS, CDR2 YFSETQ. The trim removed 4 bases at V and 7 bases at J, leaving 2 bases unmatched. This CDR3 has 12 residues. The CDR3 loop reads CASSPQGNEQFF. As DNA, the CDR3 is TGCGCCAGCAGCCCACAGGGGAATGAGCAGTTCTTC.

V gene TRBV19 combines with J gene TRBJ1-5, with TRBD1 matching 11 bases. CDR1 is LNHDA, CDR2 SQIVND, per germline (reference sequence). V dropped 6 bases and J dropped 2; count of bases not matched to a gene: 3. The CDR3 consists of 15 residues. The CDR3 spells CASRRDRGGNQPQHF. The CDR3 DNA follows: TGTGCCAGTAGGAGGGACAGGGGGGGCAATCAGCCCCAGCATTTT.

This sequence joins TRBV4-2 and TRBJ2-2; tentative D call: TRBD2 (6 bases). This CDR3 has 14 amino acids. From germline, CDR1 is LGHNA and CDR2 YNFKEQ. The ends were cut back, 6 bases at V and 1 base at J, with 9 bases in the middle. CDR3 sequence: CASSLAENTGELFF. The CDR3 bases are TGTGCCAGCAGTTTAGCGGAGAACACCGGGGAGCTGTTTTTT.

Comments on this clone: Different DNA sequences within this sample yield the same CDR3. The chain is built from TRBV12-3 or TRBV12-4 and TRBJ1-5; 7 bases agree with TRBD1. V was pared by 8 bases and J by 5 bases, with 6 bases of the junction left unmatched. This CDR3 has 13 amino acids. The CDR3 nucleotides read TGTGCCAGCCGTAGTCAGGGGGATCAGCCCCAGCATTTT. This sequence encodes CASRSQGDQPQHF.

V and J are TRBV5-4 and TRBJ2-1, with TRBD1 matching over 9 bases. Trimming cost V 2 bases and J 5 bases; bases outside gene matches: 5. Germline CDR1 reads SGHNT; CDR2 reads YYREEE (reference sequence). This CDR3 is 15 amino acids long. The CDR3, as DNA: TGTGCCAGCAGCTTAGGGGACAGGGCTAACAATGAGCAGTTCTTC. This gives the protein CASSLGDRANNEQFF.

CDR3 sequence (DNA): TGTGCCAGCAGCTTAGCGAGGTCGCGGGAGGGTTTCGCAGATACGCAGTATTTT. Translated: CASSLARSREGFADTQYF. The genes are TRBV7-8 and TRBJ2-3; TRBD2 matches at 9 bases. The CDR3 extends over 18 amino acids. Germline trimming cut 0 bases from V and 4 bases from J; bases unmatched to any gene: 11. Germline V lookup: CDR1 SGHVS, CDR2 FQNEAQ. Together with reference TRBV7-8 and TRBJ2-3, the CDR3 gives the full variable domain: GAGVSQSPRYKVAKRGQDVALRCDPISGHVSLFWYQQALGQGPEFLTYFQNEAQLDKSGLPSDRFFAERPEGSVSTLKIQRTQQEDSAVYLCASSLARSREGFADTQYFGPGTRLTVL.

The chain combines TRBV14 with TRBJ2-1, with TRBD2 matching 8 bases. V lost 3 bases, J lost 8 bases, and 12 bases stayed unmatched. The CDR3 loop spans 16 amino acids. CDR1 and CDR2 from the germline V gene are SGHDN and FVKESK. The CDR3 sequence: CASSHQPGLGPHEQFF. The CDR3 nucleotides read TGTGCCAGCAGCCACCAACCGGGACTAGGGCCACATGAGCAGTTCTTC.

V usage is TRBV24-1 and J usage is TRBJ1-2; D gene ambiguous. The CDR3 is 14 residues long. Germline CDR1 reads KGHDR; CDR2 reads SFDVKD. Trimming removed 1 base from V and 0 bases from J, with 5 bases in between. DNA for the CDR3: TGTGCCACCAGTGATTTTCGAGCTAACTATGGCTACACCTTC. Its translation: CATSDFRANYGYTF.

The chain employs TRBV4-3 and TRBJ1-1; D call uncertain. Trimming took off 0 bases at V and 1 base at J, with 9 bases between the two ends. The CDR3 consists of 15 residues. Germline CDR1 is LGHNA and CDR2 is YSLEER. The CDR3 DNA reads TGCGCCAGCAGCCAAGATCTTGGCCGGAACACTGAAGCTTTCTTT. Translated: CASSQDLGRNTEAFF.

The CDR3: CASRTSGILNEQFF. In DNA, the CDR3 is TGTGCCAGCAGGACTAGCGGGATCTTAAATGAGCAGTTCTTC. This chain uses TRBV5-6 with TRBJ2-1; 11 bases map to TRBD2. The CDR3 is 14 amino acids. CDR1 is SGHDT, CDR2 YYEEEE, per germline. Trimming took 5 bases from V and 7 from J; bases not matched to a gene: 5.

The CDR3 DNA sequence: TGCGCCAGCAGCCACCAACTAGCATCGAGCTCCTACGAGCAGTACTTC. Protein product: CASSHQLASSSYEQYF. The rearrangement links TRBV4-1 to TRBJ2-7, with TRBD2 as a possible D gene (6 bases). Germline assignment: CDR1 MGHRA and CDR2 YSYEKL. This CDR3 is 16 amino acids long. Trimming left V 3 bases short and J 0 bases short, with 15 bases between.

This clone appeared a single time. The genes are TRBV5-4 and TRBJ2-2, with a weak D call TRBD2 (5 bases). Germline V gene data show CDR1 as SGHNT and CDR2 as YYREEE (reference sequence). The CDR3 consists of 15 residues. Trimming pared 4 bases from V and 1 base from J, leaving 11 bases between. DNA of the CDR3: TGTGCCAGCAGCCGGGCTAGCAGGAACACCGGGGAGCTGTTTTTT. It yields the protein CASSRASRNTGELFF. Supplemented by reference TRBV5-4 and TRBJ2-2, the full variable domain reads ETGVTQSPTHLIKTRGQQVTLRCSSQSGHNTVSWYQQALGQGPQFIFQYYREEENGRGNFPPRFSGLQFPNYSSELNVNALELDDSALYLCASSRASRNTGELFFGEGSRLTVL.